Below are 6 T cell receptor beta chains sequenced from a single sample in a study of shared clonotypes between healthy human individuals. Measured with immunoSEQ multiplex PCR; TCRdb has only the in-frame clones, and not every one. The repertoire consists of fewer than 650,000 clones, with around three quarters occurring once and the leading ten covering about 11%. Sequencing was carried out using PBMCs. The receptors originated from a woman aged 40 to 50 in good health. Some clones in this sample may be carry-over from other donors' samples.

V and J are TRBV20-1 and TRBJ2-7; D not certain. Trimming removed 3 bases at V and 2 bases at J, with 2 bases between. The length of the CDR3 is 10 residues. CDR1 is DFQATT, CDR2 SNEGSKA, per germline (reference sequence). The CDR3 DNA follows: TGCAGTGCTAGCACCTACGAGCAGTACTTC. Residues: CSASTYEQYF.

The chain has TRBV9 and TRBJ2-7, with 8 bases lining up with TRBD1. This CDR3 spans 14 amino acids. From germline, CDR1 is SGDLS and CDR2 YYNGEE. V shed 3 bases, J shed 3 bases, and the junction held 5 bases outside the gene matches. Here the CDR3 reads CASSAGQGNYEQYF. CDR3 sequence (DNA): TGTGCCAGCAGCGCCGGACAGGGTAACTACGAGCAGTACTTC.

The rearrangement links TRBV19 to TRBJ2-2; D gene ambiguous. CDR1 is LNHDA and CDR2 is SQIVND in the germline V gene (reference sequence). The CDR3 runs 15 residues. Trimming stripped 7 bases from V and 4 bases from J, with 16 bases between. CDR3 protein: CASTSKVTFTGELFF. Here the CDR3 DNA reads TGTGCCAGTACGAGTAAGGTTACCTTCACCGGGGAGCTGTTTTTT.

In its sample, this clone was seen once. With a much larger clone just one base away, this may be a read error. This sample includes further DNA sequences coding for the same CDR3. The J gene is TRBJ1-1, the V gene TRBV7-8; a weak D match, TRBD1 (6 bases). V was shortened by 5 bases and J by 1 base, with 8 bases between the two germline ends. CDR1 and CDR2 from the germline V gene are SGHVS and FQNEAQ. The CDR3 contains 13 residues. CDR3 amino acids: CASSLGQNTEAFF. The CDR3 DNA sequence: TGTGCCAGCAGCCTGGGACAGAACACTGAAGCTTTCTTT.

The chain has TRBV29-1 and TRBJ1-1; D is uncertain. Trimming took off 6 bases at V and 0 bases at J, with 11 bases between the two ends. The CDR3 totals 13 residues. The germline V gene encodes CDR1 SQVTM and CDR2 ANQGSEA. Here the CDR3 DNA reads TGCAGCGTCCGACGCAGGATGAACACTGAAGCTTTCTTT. As protein: CSVRRRMNTEAFF.

This clone was picked up a small number of times. Other DNA sequences from this sample encode an identical CDR3 as well. The V gene is TRBV11-2, the J gene TRBJ1-2; D is possibly TRBD1 (5 bases). Trimming left V 5 bases short and J 1 base short, with 8 bases between. Germline assignment: CDR1 SGHAT and CDR2 FQNNGV. This CDR3 has 13 residues. CDR3 in DNA: TGTGCCAGCAGCCCCGACAGTAACTATGGCTACACCTTC. It codes for CASSPDSNYGYTF. The full variable domain, its missing parts supplied by reference TRBV11-2 and TRBJ1-2, is EAGVAQSPRYKIIEKRQSVAFWCNPISGHATLYWYQQILGQGPKLLIQFQNNGVVDDSQLPKDRFSAERLKGVDSTLKIQPAKLEDSAVYLCASSPDSNYGYTFGSGTRLTVV.